This TCR beta chain was retrieved from a study of T cell changes during pregnancy in multiple sclerosis. The CDR3 spans 13 residues. Germline lookup yields CDR1 MNHEY and CDR2 SMNVEV (reference sequence). V lost 8 bases, J lost 0 bases, and 1 base stayed unmatched. The assay was immunoSEQ multiplex PCR, and TCRdb's table has in-frame clones only and misses some. The sample contains roughly 23,000 clones, about 89% of which appear only once. The sample was CD8+ T cells from peripheral blood mononuclear cells, taken in the first trimester of pregnancy. The sequence derives from a female donor with multiple sclerosis, enrolled in a pregnancy study. The chain joins TRBV27 to TRBJ1-3, with 7 bases that match TRBD1. CDR3 sequence: CASGTDSGNTIYF. Written as DNA, the CDR3 is TGTGCCAGCGGGACAGACTCTGGAAACACCATATATTTT.